The rows below give T cell receptor beta chains drawn from one sample of a study of CD8 T cells in Susac syndrome. A single record per CDR3 protein comes from TCRdb applying MiXCR to the immunoSEQ multiplex PCR reads. This sample has tens of thousands of distinct CDR3 sequences; 94% occur once, and the top ten carry less than 0.95%. Sequences were obtained from CD8+ T cells from PBMCs. These receptors came from a human donor with Susac syndrome. The CDR3 runs from the conserved cysteine through the conserved F or W. Fields, in order: CDR3 protein, CDR3 DNA, D gene, J gene, V gene, clone size. The D gene is left open where the match is weak. Clone size is stated in some rows and not others, as once, few, many or a class when expanded.

CASSSNGGYTF,TGTGCCAGCAGTTCGAATGGTGGCTACACCTTC,NA,TRBJ1-2,TRBV27,NA
CASSRPLDREDYNEQFF,TGTGCCAGCAGTCGACCCCTAGACAGGGAGGACTACAATGAGCAGTTCTTC,NA,TRBJ2-1,TRBV28,NA
CSARVGGYGNQPQHF,TGCAGTGCTAGAGTTGGGGGGTACGGCAATCAGCCCCAGCATTTT,NA,TRBJ1-5,TRBV20-1,NA
CSPAGVTKNIQYF,TGCAGTCCGGCCGGGGTGACCAAAAACATTCAGTACTTC,NA,TRBJ2-4,TRBV20-1,NA
CASSHPLASADTQYF,TGTGCCAGCAGTCATCCTTTAGCGTCGGCAGATACGCAGTATTTT,NA,TRBJ2-3,TRBV4-2,NA
CASISEGRETQYF,TGTGCCAGCATCTCGGAGGGCAGGGAGACCCAGTACTTC,NA,TRBJ2-5,TRBV6-5,NA
CASSWTGGRDTQYF,TGTGCCAGCAGCTGGACAGGCGGGAGGGATACGCAGTATTTT,NA,TRBJ2-3,TRBV7-8,NA
CAKREAYEQYF,TGTGCCAAGAGGGAGGCCTACGAGCAGTACTTC,NA,TRBJ2-7,TRBV7-6,NA
CASSQPDRGLLQYF,TGCGCCAGCAGCCAGCCGGACAGGGGGCTCCTTCAGTACTTC,TRBD1,TRBJ2-4,TRBV4-3,NA
CASSYPGSVADTQYF,TGTGCCAGCAGTTACCCGGGGTCGGTCGCAGATACGCAGTATTTT,NA,TRBJ2-3,TRBV6-6,NA
CASKGGGNSGGRHEQFF,TGTGCCAGCAAAGGCGGCGGGAACAGCGGAGGCCGCCATGAGCAGTTCTTC,NA,TRBJ2-1,TRBV6-2/TRBV6-3,NA
CASSNWGEGLGEQFF,TGTGCCAGTAGTAATTGGGGGGAGGGCCTCGGGGAGCAGTTCTTC,TRBD2,TRBJ2-1,TRBV19,NA
CASSVVGTGGDEQYF,TGTGCCAGCAGCGTAGTTGGGACAGGGGGCGACGAGCAGTACTTC,TRBD1,TRBJ2-7,TRBV9,NA
CSVVGTSRYNEQFF,TGCAGCGTTGTAGGGACTAGCCGATACAATGAGCAGTTCTTC,TRBD2,TRBJ2-1,TRBV29-1,NA
CASSRYRDGGYNEQFF,TGTGCCAGCAGCCGATACAGGGACGGGGGGTACAATGAGCAGTTCTTC,NA,TRBJ2-1,TRBV7-7,NA
CASSKQGDTDTQYF,TGTGCCAGCAGTAAACAGGGGGACACAGATACGCAGTATTTT,TRBD1,TRBJ2-3,TRBV27,NA
CASSLPGANVLTF,TGTGCCAGCAGCTTACCTGGGGCCAACGTCCTGACTTTC,NA,TRBJ2-6,TRBV11-3,few
CASSPRQLRVEQYF,TGTGCCAGCAGCCCTCGACAGCTGCGGGTCGAGCAGTACTTC,NA,TRBJ2-7,TRBV3-1,NA
CASSQELAGLNRYQETQYF,TGTGCCAGCAGCCAAGAGCTAGCGGGGCTGAATCGGTACCAAGAGACCCAGTACTTC,TRBD2,TRBJ2-5,TRBV3-1,NA
CASSVRLLLAGNNNEQFF,TGTGCCAGCAGCGTACGCTTGCTGCTAGCGGGGAATAACAATGAGCAGTTCTTC,TRBD2,TRBJ2-1,TRBV9,NA